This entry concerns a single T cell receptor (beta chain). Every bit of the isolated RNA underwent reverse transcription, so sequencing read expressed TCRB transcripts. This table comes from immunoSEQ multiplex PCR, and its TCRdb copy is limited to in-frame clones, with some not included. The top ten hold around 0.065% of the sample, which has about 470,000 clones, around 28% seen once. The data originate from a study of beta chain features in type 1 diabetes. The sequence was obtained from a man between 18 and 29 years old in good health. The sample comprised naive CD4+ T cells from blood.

CDR3 region: CASRKNPRWQTSTDTQYF. CDR3 DNA sequence: TGTGCCAGCAGAAAAAACCCAAGATGGCAGACTAGCACAGATACGCAGTATTTT. The chain is built from TRBV28 and TRBJ2-3; D gene unclear. The CDR3 totals 18 residues. The germline CDR1 and CDR2 sequences are MDHEN and SYDVKM. With 6 bases removed from V and 0 bases from J, the gap between germline ends came to 22 bases.